What follows are 21 T cell receptor beta chains derived from one specimen sequenced in a study of T cells after yellow fever vaccination. One entry per CDR3 protein, called by TCRdb with MiXCR from the 5' RACE reads. This table has fewer than 450,000 distinct CDR3 sequences, around 8.1% appearing once. Sequenced here: PBMCs, sampled 35 to 50 days after the first yellow fever vaccination. The receptors here all came from a man between 18 and 35 years old who received the YFV17D yellow fever vaccine.

This chain connects TRBV4-1 to TRBJ1-4; perhaps TRBD1 as D (5 bases). V was trimmed by 5 bases and J by 7 bases, leaving 17 bases between them. This CDR3 region has 15 residues. The germline V gene has CDR1 MGHRA and CDR2 YSYEKL. The DNA of the CDR3 is TGCGCCAGCAGCGGGGCAGCCTCGGGCGGTGAAAAACTGTTTTTT. Protein sequence: CASSGAASGGEKLFF.

The chain has TRBV25-1 and TRBJ2-1, with D perhaps TRBD1 (6 bases). The germline V and J ends were trimmed by 1 base and 8 bases, with 15 bases remaining between them. Germline V CDR1 and CDR2: MGHDK, SYGVNS. The CDR3 spans 15 residues. CDR3 nucleotide sequence: TGTGCCAGCAGTGAATCCCAGACAGGTACCTATGAGCAGTTCTTC. Its protein is CASSESQTGTYEQFF. The full variable domain, rest sourced from reference TRBV25-1 and TRBJ2-1, is EADIYQTPRYLVIGTGKKITLECSQTMGHDKMYWYQQDPGMELHLIHYSYGVNSTEKGDLSSESTVSRIRTEHFPLTLESARPSHTSQYLCASSESQTGTYEQFFGPGTRLTVL.

This clonotype was found a few times. The V gene is TRBV4-3, the J gene TRBJ1-1; D gene unclear. Germline CDR1 reads LGHNA; CDR2 reads YSLEER. This CDR3 contains 16 residues. V was pared by 0 bases and J by 0 bases, with 11 bases between. CDR3 coding DNA: TGCGCCAGCAGCCAAGACTTACGGGGAATGAACACTGAAGCTTTCTTT. It specifies CASSQDLRGMNTEAFF.

This clonotype was picked up a small number of times. The chain employs TRBV7-3 and TRBJ1-1, with 7 positions matching TRBD1. The length of the CDR3 is 17 residues. Germline V lookup: CDR1 SGHTA, CDR2 FQGTGA. Losses at the gene ends were 5 bases for V and 4 bases for J; bases not matched to a gene: 16. The CDR3 DNA reads TGTGCCAGCAGCCCTCAGGGTAGGGGGCGCCGGATCACTGAAGCTTTCTTT. Translation: CASSPQGRGRRITEAFF.

The gene calls are TRBV7-2 and TRBJ2-3, with D possibly being TRBD2 (5 bases). Germline loops: CDR1 SGHTA, CDR2 FQGNSA. The CDR3 contains 14 residues. The germline V and J ends were trimmed by 1 base and 4 bases, with 9 bases remaining between them. The CDR3 here is CASSLVGGADTQYF. CDR3 DNA: TGTGCCAGCAGCTTAGTCGGAGGTGCAGATACGCAGTATTTT. Complete variable domain (other parts from reference TRBV7-2 and TRBJ2-3): GAGVSQSPSNKVTEKGKDVELRCDPISGHTALYWYRQSLGQGLEFLIYFQGNSAPDKSGLPSDRFSAERTGGSVSTLTIQRTQQEDSAVYLCASSLVGGADTQYFGPGTRLTVL.

This chain joins TRBV21-1 and TRBJ2-7; the DNA was not used to check the table's D call, TRBD1. TRBV21-1 is recorded as a pseudogene. The CDR3 loop spans 17 amino acids. This CDR3 is CASSKDIRDRSSYEQYV. CDR3 DNA: TGTGCCAGCAGCAAAGATATAAGGGACAGGAGCTCCTACGAGCAGTACGTC.

Comments on this clonotype: A much larger clone differs by one base, so this may be a read error. This sequence joins TRBV6-2 or TRBV6-3 and TRBJ2-7, with a weak D call TRBD1 (5 bases). Germline assignment: CDR1 MNHEY and CDR2 SVGEGT. The CDR3 spans 15 residues. The DNA for the CDR3 is TGTGCCAGCAGTACGCGACAAGGGGCTCTTGAGGAGCAGCACTTC. Protein: CASSTRQGALEEQHF.

V is TRBV7-2 and J is TRBJ2-1; 9 nucleotides line up with TRBD2. V was pared by 5 bases and J by 5 bases, with 10 bases of the junction left unmatched. CDR3 size: 16 residues. Germline CDR1 SGHTA, CDR2 FQGNSA. The CDR3 sequence: CASSPRGAGGNNEQFF. For the CDR3, the DNA is TGTGCCAGCAGCCCCCGGGGGGCGGGGGGGAACAATGAGCAGTTCTTC.

This clonotype was picked up many times. V usage is TRBV3-1 and J usage is TRBJ1-4, with TRBD1 matching 9 bases. The V gene's germline CDR1 is LGHDT and CDR2 YNNKEL (reference sequence). Trimming cost V 3 bases and J 7 bases; bases outside gene matches: 3. The CDR3 spans 14 residues. Written as DNA, the CDR3 is TGTGCCAGCAGCCACGGGACAGGGAGTGAAAAACTGTTTTTT. Its protein product is CASSHGTGSEKLFF.

This clonotype was observed a handful of times. The gene calls are TRBV12-3 or TRBV12-4 and TRBJ2-7, with D maybe TRBD1 (6 bases). The CDR3 contains 11 residues. V lost 6 bases to trimming and J lost 7 bases, with 10 bases between them. As DNA, the CDR3 is TGTGCCAGCAGCCAGGGGCAGGAGCAGTACTTC. It translates to CASSQGQEQYF.

The V call is TRBV5-6, the J call TRBJ2-7, with 7 bases lining up with TRBD2. Unmatched junction bases numbered 5, after V lost 1 base and J lost 1 base. The CDR3 has 15 residues. CDR1 and CDR2 (germline): SGHDT, YYEEEE. CDR3 protein: CASSLYWGGSYEQYF. The CDR3 DNA reads as TGTGCCAGCAGCTTGTACTGGGGGGGGTCCTACGAGCAGTACTTC. Drawing the rest from reference TRBV5-6 and TRBJ2-7, the complete variable domain is DAGVTQSPTHLIKTRGQQVTLRCSPKSGHDTVSWYQQALGQGPQFIFQYYEEEERQRGNFPDRFSGHQFPNYSSELNVNALLLGDSALYLCASSLYWGGSYEQYFGPGTRLTVT.

This clonotype came up a few times. CDR3: CASSPLAGEYNEQFF. The CDR3, as DNA: TGTGCCAGCAGTCCTCTAGCGGGGGAGTACAATGAGCAGTTCTTC. The rearrangement uses TRBV6-2 or TRBV6-3 and TRBJ2-1, with 10 bases lining up with TRBD2. Unmatched junction bases numbered 5, after V lost 5 bases and J lost 4 bases. CDR1 is MNHEY, CDR2 SVGEGT, per germline. The CDR3 runs 15 residues.

Only a few counts were recorded for this clonotype. This chain joins TRBV20-1 and TRBJ2-5; D call uncertain. CDR3 length: 11 amino acids. V shed 4 bases and J shed 5 bases, with 8 bases lying between them. Germline CDR1 is DFQATT and CDR2 is SNEGSKA (reference sequence). CDR3 nucleotides: TGCAGTGCTACCACACGGGAGACCCAGTACTTC. Translation: CSATTRETQYF.

The rearrangement joins TRBV20-1 to TRBJ2-1, with 7 bases matching TRBD2. The germline V gene has CDR1 DFQATT and CDR2 SNEGSKA (reference sequence). Unmatched junction bases numbered 2, after V lost 0 bases and J lost 0 bases. CDR3 length equals 15 residues. The CDR3: CSARDGLVSYNEQFF. In DNA, the CDR3 is TGCAGTGCTAGAGATGGACTAGTCTCCTACAATGAGCAGTTCTTC.

This clonotype was recorded a few times. This chain connects TRBV30 to TRBJ2-5; TRBD2 matches at 10 bases. Per the germline V gene, CDR1 is GTSNPN and CDR2 is SVGIG (reference sequence). This CDR3 has 15 residues. V dropped 2 bases and J dropped 2; count of bases not matched to a gene: 5. Written as DNA, the CDR3 is TGTGCCTGGAGTTATAGCGGGGGGCGTCAAGAGACCCAGTACTTC. Encoded protein: CAWSYSGGRQETQYF. Drawing the rest from reference TRBV30 and TRBJ2-5, the complete variable domain is SQTIHQWPATLVQPVGSPLSLECTVEGTSNPNLYWYRQAAGRGLQLLFYSVGIGQISSEVPQNLSASRPQDRQFILSSKKLLLSDSGFYLCAWSYSGGRQETQYFGPGTRLLVL.

The chain employs TRBV11-2 and TRBJ1-5; D gene uncertain. In germline, CDR1 is SGHAT, CDR2 FQNNGV. The CDR3 is made up of 15 amino acids. V lost 5 bases, J lost 0 bases, and 11 bases lay in between. The CDR3 DNA reads TGTGCCAGCAGCGCAGGCGGGAATAGCAATCAGCCCCAGCATTTT. Protein sequence: CASSAGGNSNQPQHF. Combining the CDR3 with reference TRBV11-2 and TRBJ1-5 gives the whole variable domain EAGVAQSPRYKIIEKRQSVAFWCNPISGHATLYWYQQILGQGPKLLIQFQNNGVVDDSQLPKDRFSAERLKGVDSTLKIQPAKLEDSAVYLCASSAGGNSNQPQHFGDGTRLSIL.

This clonotype occurred a few times. DNA for the CDR3: TGTGCCACCAGTGATCGGGGAAGTCGTGGCAATCAGCCCCAGCATTTT. It is translated as CATSDRGSRGNQPQHF. The chain links TRBV24-1 to TRBJ1-5; D remains ambiguous. The CDR3 spans 16 residues. CDR1 and CDR2 from the germline V gene are KGHDR and SFDVKD. Trimming pared 3 bases from V and 2 bases from J, leaving 13 bases between.

The chain employs TRBV5-6 and TRBJ2-3; possibly TRBD1 or TRBD2 for D (5 bases each). V was shortened by 3 bases and J by 4 bases, with 12 bases between the two germline ends. Per the germline V gene, CDR1 is SGHDT and CDR2 is YYEEEE. The CDR3 extends over 14 amino acids. For the CDR3, the DNA is TGTGCCAGCAGCTCCCGGGACGGCGCAGATACGCAGTATTTT. This gives the protein CASSSRDGADTQYF.

This chain connects TRBV5-4 to TRBJ2-3, with a tentative D call TRBD2 (6 bases). V dropped 4 bases and J dropped 3 bases, with 18 bases sitting between them. This CDR3 spans 16 amino acids. The germline V gene encodes CDR1 SGHNT and CDR2 YYREEE (reference sequence). CDR3 residues: CASSPRPAGSTDTQYF. The CDR3 region has the DNA TGTGCCAGCAGCCCGCGCCCGGCGGGGAGTACAGATACGCAGTATTTT.

The V and J genes are TRBV5-5 and TRBJ1-5, with 7 bases lining up with TRBD1. Germline CDR1 reads SGHKS; CDR2 reads YYEKEE (reference sequence). CDR3 length equals 16 residues. Trimming at V came to 1 base and at J to 2 bases, leaving 6 bases not matched to a gene. The chain's CDR3 is CASSLNVGQGNQPQHF. CDR3 coding DNA: TGTGCCAGCAGCTTGAACGTCGGACAGGGCAATCAGCCCCAGCATTTT. The full variable domain, completed using reference TRBV5-5 and TRBJ1-5, is DAGVTQSPTHLIKTRGQQVTLRCSPISGHKSVSWYQQVLGQGPQFIFQYYEKEERGRGNFPDRFSARQFPNYSSELNVNALLLGDSALYLCASSLNVGQGNQPQHFGDGTRLSIL.

This clonotype was seen repeatedly, ten times or more. V and J are TRBV7-2 and TRBJ2-6; D gene uncertain. Looked up from germline, CDR1 is SGHTA and CDR2 is FQGNSA. The CDR3 totals 13 residues. Trimming stripped 3 bases from V and 3 bases from J, with 3 bases between. The CDR3 DNA reads TGTGCCAGCAGCTTTTTTGGGGCCAACGTCCTGACTTTC. Its translation: CASSFFGANVLTF. The entire variable domain, with the rest obtained from reference TRBV7-2 and TRBJ2-6, is as follows: GAGVSQSPSNKVTEKGKDVELRCDPISGHTALYWYRQSLGQGLEFLIYFQGNSAPDKSGLPSDRFSAERTGGSVSTLTIQRTQQEDSAVYLCASSFFGANVLTFGAGSRLTVL.